This TCR beta chain comes out of a study of T cells after yellow fever vaccination. V dropped 3 bases and J dropped 5 bases, with 16 bases sitting between them. Per germline, CDR1 SGHAT and CDR2 FQNNGV. The CDR3 totals 16 residues. As concerns this clonotype: Its antigen remains unidentified.

TCRdb redid the calling of the 5' RACE reads with MiXCR, one entry per CDR3 protein. The sample holds 340,000 or so distinct CDR3 sequences, 12% seen once. Regarding the study as a whole: A small share of clonotypes appeared in both CD4 and CD8 compartments.

Source: CD4+ T cells sorted from PBMCs, taken 15 days after the yellow fever booster vaccination. The J gene is TRBJ2-2, the V gene TRBV11-2, with D possibly called TRBD1 or TRBD2 (6 bases each). This TCR was recovered from a man between 18 and 35 years old who received the YFV17D yellow fever vaccine. This CDR3 reads CASSLTSGAGTGELFF. CDR3 nucleotides: TGTGCCAGCAGCTTGACGTCGGGGGCGGGGACCGGGGAGCTGTTTTTT.